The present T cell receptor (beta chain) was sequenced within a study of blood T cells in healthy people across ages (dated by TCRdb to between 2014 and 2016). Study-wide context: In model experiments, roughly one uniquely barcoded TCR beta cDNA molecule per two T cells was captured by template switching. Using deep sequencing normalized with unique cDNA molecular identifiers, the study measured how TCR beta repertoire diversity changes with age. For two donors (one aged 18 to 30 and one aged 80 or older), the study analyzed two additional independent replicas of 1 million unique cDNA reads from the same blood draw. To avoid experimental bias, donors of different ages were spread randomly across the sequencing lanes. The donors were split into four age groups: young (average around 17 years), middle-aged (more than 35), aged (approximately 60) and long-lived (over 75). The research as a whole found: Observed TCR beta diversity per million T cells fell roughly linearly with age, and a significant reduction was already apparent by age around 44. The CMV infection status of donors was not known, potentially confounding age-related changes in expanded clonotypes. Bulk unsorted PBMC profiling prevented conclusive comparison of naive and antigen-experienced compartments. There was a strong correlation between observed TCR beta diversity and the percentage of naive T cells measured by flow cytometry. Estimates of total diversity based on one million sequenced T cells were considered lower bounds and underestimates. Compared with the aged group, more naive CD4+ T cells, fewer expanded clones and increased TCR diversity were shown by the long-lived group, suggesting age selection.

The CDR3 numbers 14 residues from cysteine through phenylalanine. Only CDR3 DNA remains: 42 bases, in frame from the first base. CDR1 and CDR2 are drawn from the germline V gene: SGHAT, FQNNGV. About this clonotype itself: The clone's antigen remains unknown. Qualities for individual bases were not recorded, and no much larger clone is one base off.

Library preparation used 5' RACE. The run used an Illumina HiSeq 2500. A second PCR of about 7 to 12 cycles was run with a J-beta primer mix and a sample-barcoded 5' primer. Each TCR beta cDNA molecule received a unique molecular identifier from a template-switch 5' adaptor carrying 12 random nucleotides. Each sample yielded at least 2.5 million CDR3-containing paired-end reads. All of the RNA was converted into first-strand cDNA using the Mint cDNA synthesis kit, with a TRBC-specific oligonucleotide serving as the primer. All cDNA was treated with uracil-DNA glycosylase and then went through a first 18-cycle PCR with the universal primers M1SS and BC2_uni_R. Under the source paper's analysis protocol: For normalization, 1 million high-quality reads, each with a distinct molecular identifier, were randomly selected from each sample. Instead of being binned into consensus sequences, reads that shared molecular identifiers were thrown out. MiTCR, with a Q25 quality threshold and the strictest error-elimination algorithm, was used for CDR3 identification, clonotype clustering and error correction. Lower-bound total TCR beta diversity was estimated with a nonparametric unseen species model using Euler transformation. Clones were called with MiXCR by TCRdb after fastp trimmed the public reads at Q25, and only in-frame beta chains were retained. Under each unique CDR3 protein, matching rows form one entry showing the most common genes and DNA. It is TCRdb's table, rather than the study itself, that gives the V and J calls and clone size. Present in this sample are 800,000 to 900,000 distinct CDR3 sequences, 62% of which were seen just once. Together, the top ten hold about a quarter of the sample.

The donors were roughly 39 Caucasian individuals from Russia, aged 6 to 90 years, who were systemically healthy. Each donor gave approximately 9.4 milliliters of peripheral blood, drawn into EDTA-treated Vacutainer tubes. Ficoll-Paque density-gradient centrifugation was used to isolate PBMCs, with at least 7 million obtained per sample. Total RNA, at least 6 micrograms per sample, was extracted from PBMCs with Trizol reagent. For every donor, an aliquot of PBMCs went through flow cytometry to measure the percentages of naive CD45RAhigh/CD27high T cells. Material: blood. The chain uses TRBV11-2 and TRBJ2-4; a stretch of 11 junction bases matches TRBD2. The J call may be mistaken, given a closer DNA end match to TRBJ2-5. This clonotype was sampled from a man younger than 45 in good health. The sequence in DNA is TGTGCCAGCACCCAACTAGCGGGGGCGGAGACCCAGTACTTC. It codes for CASTQLAGAETQYF.